This T cell receptor (beta chain) stems from a study of cytomegalovirus exposure and HLA in healthy donors. The study ran its PCR with 60 Vbeta and 13 Jbeta primers. Sequencing used immunoSEQ multiplex PCR; TCRdb keeps in-frame clones, though not all of them. The table lists about 110,000 clones, approximately 83% of them singletons. A word on this clone: Its antigen is currently unknown.

The study's findings and limits: The authors judged a highly shared variant cluster likely a sequencing artifact. As a later analysis showed, several of the most significant clusters appeared to be linked to common viral pathogens. CMV serostatus stood as the only immune exposure information on hand.

V dropped 5 bases and J dropped 6 bases, with 11 bases sitting between them. The CDR3 spans 13 residues. Germline V gene lookup returns CDR1 MNHEY and CDR2 SVGAGI. This chain uses TRBV6-5 with TRBJ1-5; tentatively, D is TRBD1 (6 bases). The source of this sequence is a man aged 35 to 55 in good health and CMV-seronegative. Specimen: PBMCs. The CDR3 here is CASSPQGFQPQHF. The CDR3 nucleotides are TGTGCCAGCAGTCCACAGGGTTTTCAGCCCCAGCATTTT.